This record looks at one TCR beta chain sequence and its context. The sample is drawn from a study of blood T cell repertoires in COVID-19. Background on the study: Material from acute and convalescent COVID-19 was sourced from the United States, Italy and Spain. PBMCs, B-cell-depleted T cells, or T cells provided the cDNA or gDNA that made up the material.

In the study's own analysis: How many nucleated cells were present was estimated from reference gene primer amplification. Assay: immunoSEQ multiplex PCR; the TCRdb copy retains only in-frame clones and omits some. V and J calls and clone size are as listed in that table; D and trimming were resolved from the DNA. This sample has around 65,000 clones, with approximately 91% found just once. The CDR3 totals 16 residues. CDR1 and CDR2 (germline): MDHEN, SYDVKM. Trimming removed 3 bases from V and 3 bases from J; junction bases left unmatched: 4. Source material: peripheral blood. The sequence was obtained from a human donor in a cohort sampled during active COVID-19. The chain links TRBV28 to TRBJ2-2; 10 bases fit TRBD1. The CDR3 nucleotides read TGTGCCAGCAGTTTCGGGGGACAGGGGTACACCGGGGAGCTGTTTTTT. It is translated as CASSFGGQGYTGELFF.